This T cell receptor beta chain stems from a study of siplizumab effects on memory and regulatory T cells. Points from the study as a whole: Tracing alloreactive clones into unstimulated subsets worked for only a minor fraction of them. The average Treg-derived proportion among mappable alloreactive CD4+ clones was 68.8% with siplizumab versus under 35% in controls. Neither a naive nor a memory phenotype was assignable to roughly 75-97% of proliferating CD4+ or CD8+ clones. Naive T cells were seen as more diverse than memory cells and as major alloresponse contributors.

This CDR3 has 16 residues. The V gene's germline CDR1 is SGHRS and CDR2 YFSETQ. Deletions cut 2 bases from V and 0 bases from J, with 11 bases between. The assay was immunoSEQ multiplex PCR, and TCRdb's table has in-frame clones only and misses some. The data hold about 69,000 clones, with over 70% observed a single time. On this clone: No antigen is known for it.

The chain is built from TRBV5-1 and TRBJ2-2, with D possibly being TRBD1 (6 bases). The source is a human donor in good health. The specimen sequenced was Tregs sorted from blood. CDR3 nucleotides: TGCGCCAGCAGCTTTACTACAGGGACGAACACCGGGGAGCTGTTTTTT. Its translation: CASSFTTGTNTGELFF.